Sequencing of this T cell receptor (beta chain) was carried out in a study of Graves' ophthalmopathy and Graves' hyperthyroidism. The study amplified TCR beta CDR3 regions using RNA transcripts. Investigators did first-round RT-PCR with HTBI primers, then second-round multiplex PCR. TCRdb used MiXCR to reprocess the multiplex PCR reads, holding one entry per CDR3 protein. The table has about 50,000 distinct CDR3 sequences, under 55% seen once; the top ten hold roughly 4.3%. The CDR3 spans 12 residues. The V gene's germline CDR1 is GTSNPN and CDR2 SVGIG (reference sequence). V lost 0 bases and J lost 10, with 10 bases in between.

This TCR derives from an adult woman with Graves' ophthalmopathy. The material sequenced was peripheral blood. The chain employs TRBV30 and TRBJ1-3, with D possibly matching TRBD1 (5 bases). CDR3 sequence (DNA): TGTGCCTGGAGTGTACTGGGGACGACCATATATTTT. Encoded protein: CAWSVLGTTIYF.